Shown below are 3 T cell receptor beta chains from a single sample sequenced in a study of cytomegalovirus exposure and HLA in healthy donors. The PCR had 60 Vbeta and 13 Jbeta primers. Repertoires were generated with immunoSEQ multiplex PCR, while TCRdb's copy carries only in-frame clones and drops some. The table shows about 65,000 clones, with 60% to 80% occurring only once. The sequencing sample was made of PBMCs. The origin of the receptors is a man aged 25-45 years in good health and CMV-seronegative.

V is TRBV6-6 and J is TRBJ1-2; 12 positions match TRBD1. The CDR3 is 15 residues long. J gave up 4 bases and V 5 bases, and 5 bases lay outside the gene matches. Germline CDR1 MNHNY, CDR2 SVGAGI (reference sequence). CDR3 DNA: TGTGCCAGCAGTCCGGGACAGGGGGCAACCTATGGCTACACCTTC. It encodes CASSPGQGATYGYTF.

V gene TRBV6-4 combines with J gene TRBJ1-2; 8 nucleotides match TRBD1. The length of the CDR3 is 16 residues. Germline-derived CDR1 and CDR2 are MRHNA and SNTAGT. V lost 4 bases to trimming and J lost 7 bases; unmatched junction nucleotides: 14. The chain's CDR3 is CASSGSADRAVRGYTF. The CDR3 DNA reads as TGTGCCAGCAGTGGATCTGCGGACAGGGCAGTTCGTGGCTACACCTTC.

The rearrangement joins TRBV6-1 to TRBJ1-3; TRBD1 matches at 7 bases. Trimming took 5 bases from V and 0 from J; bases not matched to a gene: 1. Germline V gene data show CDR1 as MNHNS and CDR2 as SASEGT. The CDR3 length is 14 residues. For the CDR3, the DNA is TGTGCCAGCAGTTCAGGGGGCTCTGGAAACACCATATATTTT. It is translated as CASSSGGSGNTIYF.